This T cell receptor (beta chain) was captured by sequencing in a study of blood T cell repertoires in COVID-19 (dated by TCRdb to 2020 to 2021). Turning to the overall study: The collaborator samples originated in the United States, Italy and Spain and spanned the acute and convalescent phases of COVID-19. The material from the prospective study consisted of cDNA or gDNA derived from T cells, B-cell-depleted T cells, or PBMCs. Deeply sampled blood TCRbeta repertoires from subjects exposed to, actively infected with, or recovered from COVID-19 were included in the dataset. The repertoires were released in a freely available public database intended as a resource for research on the immune response to SARS-CoV-2. The samples were drawn from two sources: the first 160 participants of the ongoing ImmuneRACE study, and about 1,300 subjects contributed by 6 global collaborators. Nearly every sample came with metadata listing a de-identified subject ID, COVID-19 status, age in years and sex. Where available, HLA class I and class II types were taken from metadata supplied by the sample provider and were not determined by assay-based typing. On the study overall, not on this receptor specifically: How much clinical and demographic metadata was included differed by source and by participant, and the metadata was provided uncurated.

CDR1 and CDR2 are drawn from the germline V gene: SNHLY, FYNNEI. The trim is 4 bases for V and 9 bases for J, with a gap of 12 bases between the germline ends. The CDR3, cysteine through phenylalanine, is 12 amino acids long. Left in the record is the CDR3 DNA by itself, 36 bases read in frame from the first base. Whole blood was collected in K2EDTA tubes by collaborating institutions according to the institutions' own protocols. Collaborator samples were shipped for TCRbeta analysis as frozen whole blood, isolated PBMCs, or DNA extracted from either sample type. As concerns this clone: No antigen is known for it. No much larger clonotype is one base removed from it; base qualities were not supplied.

TCRbeta CDR3 regions were amplified from genomic DNA using the immunoSEQ Assay, a bias-controlled multiplex PCR. The study's own analysis went as follows. Within the assay, amplification of reference gene primers was used to estimate how many nucleated cells each sample contained. To quantify the absolute abundance of each unique TCRbeta CDR3 rearrangement, sequence reads were collapsed and filtered. For each sample, productive Simpson clonality was calculated as the square root of Simpson's diversity index over productive rearrangements. Sourced from immuneACCESS, this table was stored by TCRdb with only in-frame sequences that have V and J called. A share of the clones is absent; for the studies checked, an unresolved V gene accounts for under half, and the remainder has no known explanation. V and J calls and clone size are those listed in that table; D and trimming were worked out from the DNA. The sample contains about 100,000 clones, roughly 90% of them found a single time. Together, the top ten hold 7% to 9.5% of the sample.

Sequencing was done on a sample of peripheral blood. The chain is encoded by TRBV2 joined to TRBJ1-1; TRBD1 is a weak D gene call, 5 bases matching. This sequence originates from a young man in a cohort sampled during active COVID-19. CDR3 protein: CASSAATVKAFF. The sequenced DNA is TGTGCCAGCAGTGCGGCGACAGTCAAAGCTTTCTTT.